This TCR beta chain emerged from a study of cytomegalovirus exposure and HLA in healthy donors (dated by TCRdb to the late 2010s). Some background on the complete study: An earlier analysis of 587 of the donors reported 276 Gb of sequence data and around 120 million unique TCR beta sequences obtained from around 190 million T cells. An early release that covered roughly 600 HLA-typed donors contained 300 to 350 gigabases of sequencing data and 75 million to 100 million unique TCR sequences. Of the 398 genotyped donors, about 84% fell in the genetic ancestry cluster associated with self-reported Caucasian donors. The study aimed to test whether cataloging public T cell receptors could reveal signatures of past pathogen exposure. The study profiled the T cell repertoires of 666 subjects by immunosequencing and related them to cytomegalovirus serostatus. In addition to the first cohort of about 650 subjects, a separate validation cohort of 100 to 150 different subjects was used. To predict cytomegalovirus infection status, the study brought together high-throughput TCR immunosequencing, statistical association of individual TCRs with disease status, and machine learning. A later analysis re-analyzed previously published TCR beta repertoires from 650 to 800 donors and added high-resolution HLA genotyping to study TCR occurrence patterns. The later analysis used no new phenotypic data to find candidate immune exposures, relying instead on TCR beta sequences and their occurrence across donors. An earlier analysis of approximately 630 of the donors applied high-throughput TCR beta sequencing to assess whether each TCR beta V gene segment acted as functional or pseudogenic. Donor age, sex, ethnicity and CMV serostatus were compiled alongside the repertoire data. A later genetic analysis took genome-wide SNP genotypes for about 55% of the 666 donors and used that subset as a discovery cohort. Every repertoire in the discovery cohort had been generated on one and the same sequencing platform. Both class I and class II loci were covered by HLA typing, at four-digit resolution. Typing coverage varied by locus: roughly 629-630 donors for A, B, C, DRB1 and DQB1; under 550 for DQA1; around 610 for DPA1; roughly 450 for DPB1. Roughly 5 DR-DQ haplotypes were handled as single units for association and clustering because linkage in the cohort was strong. Across around 400 genotyped donors of the cohort, an average of approximately 220,000 unique TCR beta nucleotide sequences per donor were sequenced, and 15% to 20% of those sequences were non-productive. What the work shows at the level of the full study, not this receptor alone: In a later genetic analysis, fewer N-insertions in productive TCRs were reported among donors in an Asian-associated ancestry cluster than the roughly 670-donor mean. In a later analysis, HLA-associated TCR beta chains were found to be more clonally expanded and to have lower generation probabilities than equally common non-associated chains. Because counts were too low, fewer than 20 rarely observed V segments, including chromosome 9 orphons, were excluded from the earlier analysis of 587 of the donors. Three of the identified cytomegalovirus-associated TCR beta chains were confirmed in vitro to be specific for cytomegalovirus antigens. Most CMV-associated TCR beta chains appeared to be HLA-restricted in a later analysis, and the HLA associations seemed to be driven largely by CMV exposure. According to the authors, the approach could potentially be generalized to other disease states and immunological phenotypes. Sequencing depth was assumed to be roughly uniform across donors in the presence/absence analyses, though that assumption may not hold. At a false discovery rate of 0.05, a later analysis linked 16,951 TCR beta sequences to specific HLA alleles. The sequencing pipeline was judged likely to have produced a cluster of highly shared sequence variants as a technical artifact. Because HLA typing was missing for some donors at each locus, association tests included only the typed subset. In a later analysis, the rate of TCR association differed among HLA loci, with DRB1 alleles having the most associated TCRs and HLA-C alleles having the fewest. CMV serostatus was the only immune exposure information available for the cohort. Cytomegalovirus status was reported to be diagnosed by the classifier with high specificity and sensitivity in both the original and validation cohorts. A further reported finding was that TCR beta sequences accurately predicted the HLA-A and HLA-B alleles for most subjects in the first cohort. Broadly in line with IMGT annotations, most TCR beta V segments showed up in productive rearrangements about 90% or about 30% of the time in an earlier analysis of several hundred of the donors. Because the 87-base-pair reads could not distinguish some IMGT-functional V segments, including TRBV6-2 and TRBV6-3, those segments were excluded. Most TCR sequences were observed very rarely across donors, whereas some public TCRs were present in many individuals. In a later genetic analysis, a missense DCLRE1C variant was associated with V-gene and J-gene trimming of TCR beta chains, and the association was replicated in an independent cohort. Assigning TCR associations to individual alleles was difficult when HLA alleles, especially DR and DQ, strongly co-occurred. Several of the top co-occurrence clusters appeared to be linked to parvovirus B19, influenza, CMV and Epstein-Barr virus, according to a later analysis. Only TCR beta chains were sequenced in this cohort, and the absence of alpha or paired-chain data limited detectable features. In the study, approximately 150 TCR beta chains were listed as associated with cytomegalovirus. Linkage disequilibrium might explain the correlated functional status among segregating V segments, but an unknown experimental factor could not be excluded.

This clone appeared a few times. The target of this receptor is not known. Base qualities were left out, and no much larger clone turns up one base away. CDR1 and CDR2 were assigned from the germline V gene as LGHNA and YSLEER. V drops 0 bases and J drops 7 bases, leaving 15 bases in between. There are 16 amino acids in the CDR3, from cysteine to phenylalanine inclusive. The CDR3 DNA has 48 bases and is translated from base 1. The cohort consisted of approximately 690 healthy bone marrow donors. At the time of sampling, every cohort member was nominally healthy, though immune exposures that went unrecorded were likely present. The donor tested CMV seronegative, placing the donor among the 352 seronegative members of the cohort. Each donor provided a peripheral blood sample, and peripheral blood mononuclear cells were used for TCR beta sequencing. Genomic DNA was extracted from the blood cell samples with the Qiagen DNeasy Blood Extraction Kit.

The library was made by the immunoSEQ multiplex PCR assay. For the multiplex PCR, a mixture combining 60 forward primers for TCR Vbeta segments and 13 reverse primers for TCR Jbeta segments was used. A multiplex PCR assay on genomic DNA amplified the CDR3 region of rearranged TCR beta genes. The Illumina HiSeq System was used to sequence the amplified TCR beta libraries as 87-base-pair reads. Regarding the original processing steps: In a later analysis, roughly 80 million unique TCR beta chains were counted across the approximately 640 repertoires, and around 10 million of these chains were shared by at least two donors. A nearest-neighbor algorithm error-corrected the raw reads and collapsed the reads into unique sequences, merging closely related sequences to remove PCR and sequencing errors. Alignment of CDR3 sequences to IMGT reference sequences was used to assign V, D and J gene segments. For a sequence to be retained, a match of at least six nucleotides was required to both a V gene segment and a J gene segment. Rearrangements were called productive when the CDR3 lacked stop codons and stayed in frame with V and J; all others were non-productive. Following IMGT convention, CDR3 was defined as the stretch from the second conserved V-encoded cysteine to the conserved J-encoded phenylalanine. The earlier analysis of around 640 of the donors excluded sequences that lacked an unambiguous match to a single V gene segment. An earlier analysis of 587 of the donors classified V segments as functional when productive rearrangements were above 56.7% and as segregating when the standard deviation between donors was above 5%. A statistical classification framework was developed to diagnose cytomegalovirus status using the catalog of TCR beta chain sequences. In a later analysis, TCR nucleotide sequences were compared against IMGT/GENE-DB human TR gene sequences so that V and J genes could be assigned. The TCRdist pipeline was used in a later analysis to assign CDR3 sequences and most-parsimonious VDJ recombination scenarios. In a later analysis, each TCR beta chain was defined by its CDR3 amino acid sequence together with its V-gene family, and reads without a unique V-gene family were excluded. To address suspected cross-contamination and a sequencing artifact, a later analysis removed 592 highly shared, low-generation-probability nucleotide sequences. A later analysis calculated a clonal expansion index for each public chain from normalized within-repertoire ranks of inferred template counts. A later analysis computed generation probabilities with a VDJ recombination model fitted to out-of-frame rearrangements, and checked the results against IGoR. A later analysis scored TCR-TCR, TCR-HLA and TCR-CMV co-occurrence with hypergeometric tests, applying a repertoire-size bias correction to TCR pairs. A later analysis estimated false discovery rates by permuting HLA or CMV assignments 20 times. In a later analysis, co-occurring TCRs were grouped with DBSCAN, and TCRdist sequence similarity was added when clustering was performed within HLA-allele-positive subsets. For co-occurrence clustering, repertoires with fewer than 30,000 or more than 120,000 public chains were excluded, along with 5 or 6 repertoires with anomalous nucleotide sharing. The table was pulled from immuneACCESS by TCRdb, which kept in-frame rearrangements only. Such tables lose some clones; where checked, under half of the loss comes from unresolved V genes, and the rest has no known cause. The V and J calls and clone size are taken from that table; D and trimming were inferred from the DNA. The sample records 150,000 to 200,000 clones, 79% of which are singletons. The top ten hold less than 2.5% of the sample.

The receptor was derived from a woman aged 50 to 60 in good health and CMV-seronegative. Recombination joined TRBV4-3 with TRBJ2-2; the D gene is possibly TRBD2, with 7 bases matching. The specimen sequenced was PBMCs. The CDR3 corresponds to CASSQDQAGEGGELFF. The bases read TGCGCCAGCAGCCAAGATCAGGCAGGGGAGGGCGGGGAGCTGTTTTTT.